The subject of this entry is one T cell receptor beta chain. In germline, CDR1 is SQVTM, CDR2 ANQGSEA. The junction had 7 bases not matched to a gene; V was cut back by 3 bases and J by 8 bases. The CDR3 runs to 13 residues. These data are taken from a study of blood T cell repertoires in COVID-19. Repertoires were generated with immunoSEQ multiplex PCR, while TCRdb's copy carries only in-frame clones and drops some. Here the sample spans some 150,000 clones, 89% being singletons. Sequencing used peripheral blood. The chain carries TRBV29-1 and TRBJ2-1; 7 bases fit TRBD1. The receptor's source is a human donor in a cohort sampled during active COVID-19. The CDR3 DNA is TGCAGCGTTGATATACAGGGGACCGATGAGCAGTTCTTC. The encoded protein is CSVDIQGTDEQFF.